A single sample is the source of the 3 T cell receptor beta chains below, sequenced in a study of T-cell reconstitution after alpha-beta-depleted transplantation in children. A TCRbeta library incorporating unique molecular identifiers was prepared. TCRdb reanalysed the PCR reads using MiXCR and keeps one entry per CDR3 protein. The sample includes hundreds of thousands of distinct CDR3 sequences, around 13% seen only once; the top ten take 0.75% to 0.85%. The sequencing used PBMCs, collected before TCRalphabeta/CD19-depleted stem cell transplant. These receptors all stem from a girl aged 2-10 years with congenital amegakaryocytic thrombocytopenia, due to receive a stem cell transplant.

The DNA of the CDR3 is TGCGCCAGCAGCCCAGTCCAGGGGGGAGATACGCAGTATTTT. Translated, it gives CASSPVQGGDTQYF. V usage is TRBV5-1 and J usage is TRBJ2-3, with D tentatively TRBD1 (7 bases). The V end was cut by 4 bases, the J end by 5 bases, with 14 bases between. Germline V gene data show CDR1 as SGHRS and CDR2 as YFSETQ. The CDR3 contains 14 residues.

This clonotype was seen a handful of times. This chain connects TRBV5-1 to TRBJ2-5; D might be TRBD2 (6 bases). Per the germline V gene, CDR1 is SGHRS and CDR2 is YFSETQ. The CDR3 sequence is 14 residues long. Trimming pared 3 bases from V and 3 bases from J, leaving 12 bases between. CDR3 DNA sequence: TGCGCCAGCAGCTACGGTCGGGGGAAAGAGACCCAGTACTTC. It encodes CASSYGRGKETQYF.

V gene TRBV5-5 combines with J gene TRBJ2-5; D remains ambiguous. The CDR3 runs 12 residues. Germline loops: CDR1 SGHKS, CDR2 YYEKEE (reference sequence). With 5 bases removed from V and 7 bases from J, the gap between germline ends came to 12 bases. CDR3 in amino acids: CASRAPSATQYF. The CDR3 bases are TGTGCCAGCAGGGCTCCCTCTGCGACCCAGTACTTC.